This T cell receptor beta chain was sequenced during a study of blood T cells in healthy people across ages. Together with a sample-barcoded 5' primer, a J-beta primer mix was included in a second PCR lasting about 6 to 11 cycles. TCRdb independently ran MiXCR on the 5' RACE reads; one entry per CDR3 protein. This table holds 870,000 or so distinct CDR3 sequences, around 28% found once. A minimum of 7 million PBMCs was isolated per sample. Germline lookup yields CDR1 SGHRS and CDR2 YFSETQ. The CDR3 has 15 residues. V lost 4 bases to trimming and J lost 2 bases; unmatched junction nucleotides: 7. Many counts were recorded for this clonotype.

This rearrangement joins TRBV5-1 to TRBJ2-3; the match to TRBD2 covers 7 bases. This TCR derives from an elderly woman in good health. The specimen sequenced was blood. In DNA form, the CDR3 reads TGCGCCAGCAGCCCCCGGGGGGTATACACAGATACGCAGTATTTT. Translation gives CASSPRGVYTDTQYF.